What follows are 10 T cell receptor beta chains derived from one specimen sequenced in a study of CD8+CD57+ T cells in acquired aplastic anemia. Genomic DNA acted as the template from which TCR beta VDJ combination and CDR3 sequence profiling were carried out. TCRdb recomputed calls from the reads with MiXCR, one row per CDR3 protein. The table has over 45,000 distinct CDR3 sequences, about 78% seen once; the top ten hold around 36%. The sequenced material came from sorted CD4+, CD8+, or CD8+CD57+ T cells (not recorded which) from PBMCs. All receptors come from a human donor in good health, serving as a control.

This clonotype is medium-sized by share. The rearrangement links TRBV2 to TRBJ2-7; 7 nucleotides align to TRBD2. The CDR3 is 16 residues long. Germline V gene lookup returns CDR1 SNHLY and CDR2 FYNNEI. V was clipped by 6 bases and J by 4 bases; unmatched bases: 15. The CDR3 loop is CASSEQSGTGPYEQYF. CDR3 DNA: TGTGCCAGCAGCGAGCAGAGCGGGACTGGGCCATACGAGCAGTACTTC.

The table lists this clonotype with a few counts. The chain carries TRBV2 and TRBJ2-3; no definite D call. In germline, CDR1 is SNHLY, CDR2 FYNNEI. The CDR3 is made up of 13 amino acids. Trimming pared 3 bases from V and 11 bases from J, leaving 15 bases between. For the CDR3, the DNA is TGTGCCAGCAGTGAGGCAAACGTCAATGAGCAGTATTTT. Protein product: CASSEANVNEQYF.

This clonotype was observed a handful of times. This chain joins TRBV25-1 and TRBJ2-3, with 7 bases lining up with TRBD2. Losses at the gene ends were 3 bases for V and 3 bases for J; bases not matched to a gene: 3. Germline V lookup: CDR1 MGHDK, CDR2 SYGVNS. The CDR3 contains 14 residues. The CDR3 sequence: CASSDHGRTDTQYF. The CDR3 coding sequence is TGTGCCAGCAGTGATCACGGGAGGACAGATACGCAGTATTTT.

This rearrangement joins TRBV7-2 to TRBJ2-5; D call uncertain. The CDR3 has 11 amino acids. Germline CDR1 SGHTA, CDR2 FQGNSA. With 2 bases removed from V and 5 bases from J, the gap between germline ends came to 3 bases. The CDR3 DNA follows: TGTGCCAGCAGCTTATACGAGACCCAGTACTTC. Translating gives CASSLYETQYF.

This sequence joins TRBV7-3 and TRBJ2-2; TRBD1 agrees at 8 bases. Germline V gives CDR1 SGHTA, CDR2 FQGTGA. This CDR3 contains 15 residues. V shed 6 bases and J 2 bases; nucleotides not matched to a gene: 5. The CDR3 here is CASREDRDNTGELFF. CDR3 DNA sequence: TGTGCCAGCAGAGAGGACAGGGATAACACCGGGGAGCTGTTTTTT.

The chain has TRBV10-3 and TRBJ2-3; D is possibly TRBD1 or TRBD2 (6 bases each). V was cut by 0 bases and J by 4 bases, with 14 bases left in between. CDR3 length: 16 amino acids. Germline values: CDR1 ENHRY, CDR2 SYGVKD. The CDR3 DNA reads TGTGCCATCAGTGAGTCGAGGGGGGCTGGGGCAGATACGCAGTATTTT. Translated: CAISESRGAGADTQYF.

This clonotype has a single count. The chain is built from TRBV5-6 and TRBJ2-7, with D perhaps given as TRBD1 or TRBD2 (5 bases each). The CDR3 sequence is 17 residues long. V was trimmed by 0 bases and J by 0 bases, leaving 16 bases between them. Germline CDR1 reads SGHDT; CDR2 reads YYEEEE. DNA of the CDR3: TGTGCCAGCAGCTTGGAGCTCCCGGGACGCCGCTCCTACGAGCAGTACTTC. It specifies CASSLELPGRRSYEQYF.

The V and J genes are TRBV7-3 and TRBJ2-7; possibly TRBD1 or TRBD2 for D (5 bases each). The germline V gene has CDR1 SGHTA and CDR2 FQGTGA. This CDR3 has 12 residues. Trimming took off 2 bases at V and 6 bases at J, with 8 bases between the two ends. The CDR3 region has the DNA TGTGCCAGCAGCTTAGGGGGTGGCGAGCAGTACTTC. Its translation: CASSLGGGEQYF.

This chain connects TRBV12-3 or TRBV12-4 to TRBJ1-2, with D tentatively TRBD1 (5 bases). The CDR3 contains 14 residues. V lost 6 bases and J 5 bases, leaving 16 bases between the germline ends. This CDR3 reads CASSSTRGRYGYTF. The CDR3 DNA follows: TGTGCCAGCAGCTCCACGAGGGGCAGGTATGGCTACACCTTC.

The chain has TRBV7-9 and TRBJ2-5; D is unclear. CDR3 size: 15 residues. V dropped 1 base and J dropped 7 bases, with 16 bases sitting between them. Germline CDR1 reads SEHNR; CDR2 reads FQNEAQ (reference sequence). The DNA for the CDR3 is TGTGCCAGCAGCTTAGGGGTCTGGGCAGAAGTGACCCAGTACTTC. It yields the protein CASSLGVWAEVTQYF.